The entry below describes one TCR beta chain. This specimen belongs to a study of T cell changes during pregnancy in multiple sclerosis. Clones were read by immunoSEQ multiplex PCR, and TCRdb kept only the in-frame ones, dropping some. The data show over 55,000 clones, roughly 88% seen once. In germline, CDR1 is SGHVS, CDR2 FQNEAQ. The V and J ends lost 1 base and 2 bases respectively, with 6 bases between them. CDR3 size: 13 residues. The source is a female donor in good health, enrolled as a control in a pregnancy study. The chain has TRBV7-8 and TRBJ2-7; tentatively, D is TRBD1 (5 bases). This specimen was peripheral blood, taken after pregnancy. The CDR3 DNA reads TGTGCCAGCAGCTTAGGGACACCCTACGAGCAGTACTTC. Translating it yields CASSLGTPYEQYF. The whole variable domain, filled in from reference TRBV7-8 and TRBJ2-7, reads GAGVSQSPRYKVAKRGQDVALRCDPISGHVSLFWYQQALGQGPEFLTYFQNEAQLDKSGLPSDRFFAERPEGSVSTLKIQRTQQEDSAVYLCASSLGTPYEQYFGPGTRLTVT.